This TCR beta chain was found in a study of metastatic and nonmetastatic thyroid tumors. Germline V gene lookup returns CDR1 KGHSH and CDR2 LQKENI. The CDR3 has 15 residues. The V segment lost 6 bases and the J segment 7 bases; nucleotides outside the gene matches: 7. TCRdb re-called clones from the PCR reads using MiXCR. This table has about 69,000 clones, 13% to 15% appearing once. Patients underwent thyroid surgery, and none had received any treatment before it. At least ten counts were recorded for this clone. The chain links TRBV18 to TRBJ2-3; 13 bases fit TRBD2. Sequences were obtained from blood. The TCR was taken from a male donor with papillary thyroid cancer or a benign thyroid nodule (not recorded which). Some clones in this sample may be carry-over from other donors' samples. This chain's CDR3 is CASSPGLAGANTQYF. Here the CDR3 DNA reads TGTGCCAGCTCCCCTGGACTAGCGGGAGCTAATACGCAGTATTTT.